These 30 T cell receptor beta chains originate from one sample sequenced in a study of CD8+ T cells in alopecia areata (dated by TCRdb to about 2018). Libraries came from the immunoSEQ multiplex PCR assay. For TCR sequencing, RNA was extracted from every sample and reverse transcribed into cDNA to serve as template. TCRdb took this table from immuneACCESS and kept in-frame rearrangements with V and J called. Such tables lack part of the clones; where checked against another copy, unresolved V genes explain under half of the gap, and the rest is unexplained. This sample lists some 170,000 clones; over 55% were detected once. Approximately 1.7% of the sample lies in the top ten. Taken with the paper, the label for time point translates to: baseline before oral tofacitinib. Sequencing was performed on CD4+ T cells sorted from blood, taken at week 0. The receptors derive from a human donor with alopecia areata.

CDR3: CSVGTFETQYF. Here the CDR3 DNA reads TGCAGCGTCGGGACTTTTGAGACCCAGTACTTC. This chain connects TRBV29-1 to TRBJ2-5, with D maybe TRBD2 (6 bases). Looked up from germline, CDR1 is SQVTM and CDR2 is ANQGSEA. The CDR3 runs 11 residues. Deletions cut 6 bases from V and 5 bases from J, with 10 bases between.

The V gene is TRBV25-1, the J gene TRBJ2-1; D is uncertain. The V end was cut by 1 base, the J end by 10 bases, with 11 bases between. The CDR3 has 13 residues. Germline V CDR1 and CDR2: MGHDK, SYGVNS. CDR3 loop: CASSESRKGEQFF. The CDR3 DNA sequence: TGTGCCAGCAGTGAATCGCGTAAGGGAGAGCAGTTCTTC.

This clone has only a few counts. This chain joins TRBV2 and TRBJ2-3; no reliable D call. The CDR3 contains 11 residues. Germline CDR1 and CDR2: SNHLY and FYNNEI. Trimming took 5 bases from V and 2 from J, leaving 2 bases between them. CDR3 protein: CASSPTDTQYF. CDR3 bases: TGTGCCAGCAGTCCCACAGATACGCAGTATTTT.

This clone was seen a few times. The rearrangement links TRBV30 to TRBJ2-2, with no clear D. The V end was cut by 4 bases, the J end by 7 bases, with 13 bases between. CDR1 and CDR2 (germline): GTSNPN, SVGIG (reference sequence). The CDR3 extends over 13 amino acids. The CDR3 region has the DNA TGTGCCTGGACCGCGACCCTTGGCGGGGAGCTGTTTTTT. Its protein product is CAWTATLGGELFF.

The chain employs TRBV27 and TRBJ2-7; 8 positions agree with TRBD1. The CDR3 is 13 residues long. The V and J ends lost 5 bases and 7 bases, in that order; junction bases with no gene match: 7. Germline loops: CDR1 MNHEY, CDR2 SMNVEV (reference sequence). CDR3 DNA: TGTGCCAGCAGTCCATACGACAGGGGAGAGCAGTACTTC. Protein product: CASSPYDRGEQYF.

This chain connects TRBV30 to TRBJ1-6; D might be TRBD1 (5 bases). The CDR3 totals 13 residues. Germline CDR1 reads GTSNPN; CDR2 reads SVGIG (reference sequence). Between the trimmed V and J ends, which lost 3 bases and 12 bases, there was a span of 15 bases. The CDR3 sequence: CAWSGGTTEPLHF. CDR3 in DNA: TGTGCCTGGAGCGGGGGGACGACAGAACCCCTCCACTTT.

The gene calls are TRBV29-1 and TRBJ1-1; no clear D. Germline V CDR1 and CDR2: SQVTM, ANQGSEA. Trimming pared 7 bases from V and 5 bases from J, leaving 17 bases between. CDR3 length: 13 residues. The CDR3 spells CSAGEQVRTEAFF. The CDR3 bases are TGCAGCGCCGGAGAGCAGGTGAGGACTGAAGCTTTCTTT.

The gene calls are TRBV20-1 and TRBJ2-4, with D unclear. CDR3 length equals 11 residues. Germline assignment: CDR1 DFQATT and CDR2 SNEGSKA (reference sequence). Trimming cost V 1 base and J 8 bases, with 6 bases left between them. DNA for the CDR3: TGCAGTGCTAGAGTAGTGGACATTCAGTACTTC. Encoded protein: CSARVVDIQYF.

This clone occurred a few times. This chain connects TRBV29-1 to TRBJ2-3; no clear D gene. The germline CDR1 and CDR2 sequences are SQVTM and ANQGSEA. The CDR3 extends over 15 amino acids. The ends were cut back, 6 bases at V and 4 bases at J, with 20 bases in the middle. CDR3 loop: CSVVGVGPAPDTQYF. Here the CDR3 DNA reads TGCAGCGTGGTCGGCGTGGGCCCAGCCCCAGATACGCAGTATTTT.

The chain is built from TRBV20-1 and TRBJ2-2; the D is unclear. Germline lookup yields CDR1 DFQATT and CDR2 SNEGSKA (reference sequence). The CDR3 has 11 amino acids. Trimming removed 4 bases from V and 3 bases from J, with 3 bases in between. CDR3 residues: CSATDTGELFF. For the CDR3, the DNA is TGCAGTGCTACAGACACCGGGGAGCTGTTTTTT.

The rearrangement joins TRBV2 to TRBJ2-7; 12 nucleotides align to TRBD2. The CDR3 runs 13 residues. V dropped 8 bases and J dropped 4; count of bases not matched to a gene: 3. CDR1 and CDR2 (germline): SNHLY, FYNNEI. The CDR3 sequence is CASDLAGGYEQYF. DNA of the CDR3: TGTGCCAGCGACCTAGCGGGGGGGTACGAGCAGTACTTC.

The chain couples TRBV30 to TRBJ1-2, with 7 bases aligning to TRBD1. After removal of 3 bases from V and 5 bases from J, the junction contained 12 bases not matched to a gene. Germline V gives CDR1 GTSNPN, CDR2 SVGIG (reference sequence). The CDR3 has 15 amino acids. This chain's CDR3 is CAWSRTGSLVYGYTF. CDR3 sequence (DNA): TGTGCCTGGAGCCGGACAGGCTCCTTGGTATATGGCTACACCTTC.

V and J are TRBV18 and TRBJ2-7, with TRBD1 identical over 7 bases. This CDR3 is built from 13 residues. V lost 6 bases and J lost 7; bases outside the gene matches: 9. Germline-derived CDR1 and CDR2 are KGHSH and LQKENI. The CDR3 loop reads CASSDGQVKEQYF. The CDR3, as DNA: TGTGCCAGCTCTGACGGACAGGTAAAAGAGCAGTACTTC. The whole variable domain, filled in from reference TRBV18 and TRBJ2-7, reads NAGVMQNPRHLVRRRGQEARLRCSPMKGHSHVYWYRQLPEEGLKFMVYLQKENIIDESGMPKERFSAEFPKEGPSILRIQQVVRGDSAAYFCASSDGQVKEQYFGPGTRLTVT.

The chain joins TRBV29-1 to TRBJ1-1; D call uncertain. The CDR3 runs to 13 residues. The germline gives CDR1 SQVTM, CDR2 ANQGSEA. Trimming removed 4 bases from V and 1 base from J, with 10 bases in between. The CDR3 bases are TGCAGCGTTGCGGGTGATAGGAACACTGAAGCTTTCTTT. It yields the protein CSVAGDRNTEAFF.

In its sample, this clone was seen a few times. The junction departs from the called germline gene at one end, perhaps through a read error. The V gene is TRBV14, the J gene TRBJ1-4; TRBD1 aligns across 9 bases. Germline assignment: CDR1 SGHDN and CDR2 FVKESK. The CDR3 sequence is 11 residues long. CDR3 DNA: TGTGCCAGCAGCCGGGGTCGGGACAGGGCCTTT. Translating gives CASSRGRDRAF.

The V and J genes are TRBV10-2 and TRBJ2-7, with 9 bases identical to TRBD1. The V gene end was trimmed by 11 bases and the J gene end by 3 bases; junction bases not matched to a gene: 8. CDR1 WSHSY and CDR2 SAAADI come from the germline V gene. The CDR3 is 13 residues long. The CDR3 reads CAGGQGPNYEQYF. In nucleotides, the CDR3 is TGCGCCGGAGGACAGGGGCCGAACTACGAGCAGTACTTC.

This clone was found a few times. This chain links TRBV7-2 with TRBJ1-5; D ambiguous. Looked up from germline, CDR1 is SGHTA and CDR2 is FQGNSA. The CDR3 runs 15 residues. V was clipped by 1 base and J by 3 bases, with 10 bases between them. CDR3: CASSLESGPNQPQHF. The CDR3 coding sequence is TGTGCCAGCAGCTTAGAGTCGGGCCCCAATCAGCCCCAGCATTTT.

A note on this clone: Because the CDR3's place on the DNA is in doubt, the DNA is left out and the CDR3 is given as listed by TCRdb. The chain combines TRBV29-1 with TRBJ2-3. Germline-derived CDR1 and CDR2 are SQVTM and ANQGSEA. The CDR3 has 10 amino acids, counting both end residues. The CDR3 region is CSVGLGSRNF.

This clone was seen just once. The chain has TRBV18 and TRBJ1-2, with no clear D. The CDR3 totals 13 residues. Germline V CDR1 and CDR2: KGHSH, LQKENI. Trimming took 6 bases from V and 5 from J, leaving 13 bases between them. CDR3 sequence: CASSPDGVYGYTF. The CDR3 nucleotides read TGTGCCAGCTCCCCGGACGGGGTATATGGCTACACCTTC.

The chain has TRBV6-6 and TRBJ2-7; 8 bases are shared with TRBD2. J gave up 2 bases and V 5 bases, and 8 bases lay outside the gene matches. From germline, CDR1 is MNHNY and CDR2 SVGAGI (reference sequence). This CDR3 spans 15 amino acids. This chain's CDR3 is CASSPRGGVTYEQYF. In DNA form, the CDR3 reads TGTGCCAGCAGTCCCCGGGGGGGGGTCACCTACGAGCAGTACTTC.

The table lists this clone with a count of one. V gene TRBV7-2 combines with J gene TRBJ2-5, with 9 positions matching TRBD1. Germline assignment: CDR1 SGHTA and CDR2 FQGNSA. This CDR3 contains 14 residues. The ends lost 4 bases at V and 4 bases at J; junction bases unmatched: 4. In DNA form, the CDR3 reads TGTGCCAGCAGCTCGGACAGGGGCGGAGAGACCCAGTACTTC. It yields the protein CASSSDRGGETQYF.

This clone showed up just a few times. This chain uses TRBV23-1 with TRBJ2-4; D is unresolved. Being an ORF, TRBV23-1 has a function that is uncertain. Trimming took off 10 bases at V and 16 bases at J, with 11 bases between the two ends. This CDR3 has 8 amino acids. CDR3 bases: TGCGCCACTTCTCGGAGATACTTC. Translated, it gives CATSRRYF.

The chain is built from TRBV15 and TRBJ1-1; D is unresolved. Germline-derived CDR1 and CDR2 are LNHNV and YYDKDF (reference sequence). V was pared by 1 base and J by 2 bases, with 11 bases between. This CDR3 contains 15 residues. In DNA form, the CDR3 reads TGTGCCACCAGCAGAGTAGATTATCCCAACACTGAAGCTTTCTTT. Translating gives CATSRVDYPNTEAFF.

The genes are TRBV30 and TRBJ1-6; D call uncertain. The germline CDR1 and CDR2 sequences are GTSNPN and SVGIG (reference sequence). CDR3 size: 14 residues. V shed 0 bases and J shed 8 bases, with 11 bases lying between them. The CDR3 region is CAWSVSVKDSPLHF. In nucleotides, the CDR3 is TGTGCCTGGAGTGTTTCTGTAAAGGATTCACCCCTCCACTTT.

At least ten counts were recorded for this clone. The rearrangement joins TRBV13 to TRBJ1-2, with 7 bases that match TRBD1. V trimming: 5 bases; J trimming: 8 bases; junction bases outside the gene matches: 8. In germline, CDR1 is PRHDT, CDR2 FYEKMQ (reference sequence). The CDR3 covers 13 residues. The CDR3 is CASSQTGISGYTF. The CDR3 DNA reads as TGTGCCAGCAGCCAGACAGGGATAAGCGGCTACACCTTC.

This clone was seen a few times. The V and J genes are TRBV2 and TRBJ2-5; 8 positions match TRBD1. Germline CDR1 and CDR2: SNHLY and FYNNEI. V lost 6 bases to trimming and J lost 1 base; unmatched junction nucleotides: 4. The CDR3 spans 14 residues. CDR3 protein: CASRATGGQETQYF. The CDR3 nucleotides read TGTGCCAGCAGAGCTACAGGGGGCCAAGAGACCCAGTACTTC.

This chain connects TRBV30 to TRBJ1-6; D unclear. V dropped 0 bases and J dropped 7 bases, with 10 bases sitting between them. This CDR3 has 14 residues. Germline V lookup: CDR1 GTSNPN, CDR2 SVGIG (reference sequence). As DNA, the CDR3 is TGTGCCTGGAGTGTACACGGTAGAAATTCACCCCTCCACTTT. Translating it yields CAWSVHGRNSPLHF.

This chain joins TRBV4-1 and TRBJ1-2; possible D gene TRBD1, 6 bases. Germline CDR1 is MGHRA and CDR2 is YSYEKL. The CDR3 has 15 residues. Trimming removed 4 bases at V and 5 bases at J, with 17 bases between. CDR3 bases: TGCGCCAGCAGCCCGATACAGGGTATTGCGTATGGCTACACCTTC. Translating it yields CASSPIQGIAYGYTF.

This chain links TRBV2 with TRBJ2-3; perhaps TRBD2 as D (7 bases). CDR3 length: 15 residues. The germline CDR1 and CDR2 sequences are SNHLY and FYNNEI. V lost 7 bases, J lost 3 bases, and 17 bases lay in between. CDR3 sequence (DNA): TGTGCCAGCAACGGTCAGGGAGGGGGAACAGATACGCAGTATTTT. Translation gives CASNGQGGGTDTQYF.

The table lists this clone with a few counts. This chain connects TRBV7-2 to TRBJ2-3; D perhaps matches TRBD2 (6 bases). Per germline, CDR1 SGHTA and CDR2 FQGNSA. The V gene lost 0 bases and the J gene lost 7 bases, with 14 bases spanning the gap. This CDR3 contains 15 residues. CDR3 DNA: TGTGCCAGCAGCTTAGCGTGGCAGGGAGGCAATACGCAGTATTTT. Translating gives CASSLAWQGGNTQYF.